Detailed here is one T cell receptor beta chain. The antigen is undetermined. Terminally differentiated effector memory CD45RA+ cells were left out of the naive CD8 fraction, which was CD45RO-negative and positively selected for CCR7. This specimen comes from a study of shared clonotypes between healthy human individuals. Germline V CDR1 and CDR2: MNHNS, SASEGT. The CDR3 loop spans 14 amino acids. V was pared by 1 base and J by 7 bases, with 11 bases between. Each subset's genomic DNA was shared equally among a number of immunoSEQ plates. Sequencing was performed with immunoSEQ multiplex PCR; in TCRdb, only in-frame clones are kept and a portion is missing. The sample records about 1,800,000 clones, roughly 94% being singletons. Overall study findings and caveats: Having only a few donors restricted how much genetic and exposure-history diversity was captured.

This rearrangement joins TRBV6-1 to TRBJ1-5; possible D gene TRBD1, 5 bases. The specimen sequenced was naive CD8+ T cells sorted from blood. The sequence was collected from a man between 18 and 29 years old in good health. The CDR3 here is CASSEGGSLQPQHF. The CDR3 DNA follows: TGTGCCAGCAGTGAAGGGGGCAGCCTGCAGCCCCAGCATTTT.